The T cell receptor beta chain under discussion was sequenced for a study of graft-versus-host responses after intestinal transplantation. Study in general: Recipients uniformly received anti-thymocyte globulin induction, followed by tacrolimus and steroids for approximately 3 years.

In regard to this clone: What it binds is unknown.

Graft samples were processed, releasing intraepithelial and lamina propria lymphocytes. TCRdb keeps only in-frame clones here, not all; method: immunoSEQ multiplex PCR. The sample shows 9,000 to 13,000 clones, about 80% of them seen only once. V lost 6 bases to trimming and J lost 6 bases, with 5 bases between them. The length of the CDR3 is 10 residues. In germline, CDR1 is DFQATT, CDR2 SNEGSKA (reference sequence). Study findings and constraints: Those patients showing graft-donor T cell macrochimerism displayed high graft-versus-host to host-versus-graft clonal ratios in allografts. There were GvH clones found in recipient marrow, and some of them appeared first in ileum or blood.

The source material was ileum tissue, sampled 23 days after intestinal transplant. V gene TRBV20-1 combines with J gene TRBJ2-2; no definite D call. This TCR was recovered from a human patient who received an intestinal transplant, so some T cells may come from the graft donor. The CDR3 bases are TGCAGTGCCCCCGCCGGGGAGCTGTTTTTT. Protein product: CSAPAGELFF.